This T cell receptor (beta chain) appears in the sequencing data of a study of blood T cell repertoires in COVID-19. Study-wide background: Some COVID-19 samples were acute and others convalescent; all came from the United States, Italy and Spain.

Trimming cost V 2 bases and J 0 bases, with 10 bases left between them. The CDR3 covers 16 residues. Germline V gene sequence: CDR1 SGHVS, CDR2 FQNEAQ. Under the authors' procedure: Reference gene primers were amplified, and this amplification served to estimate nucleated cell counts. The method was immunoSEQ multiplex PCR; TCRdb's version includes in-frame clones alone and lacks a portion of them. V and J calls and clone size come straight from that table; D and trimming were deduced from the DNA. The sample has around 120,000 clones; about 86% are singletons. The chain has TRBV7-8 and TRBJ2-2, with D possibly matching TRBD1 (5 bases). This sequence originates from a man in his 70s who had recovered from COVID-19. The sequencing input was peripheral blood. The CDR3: CASSLSDSSNTGELFF. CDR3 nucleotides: TGTGCCAGCAGCTTATCCGACAGTTCGAACACCGGGGAGCTGTTTTTT.